The clone carrying this T cell receptor beta chain was detected a few times. This sample was included in a study of CD8 T cells in ankylosing spondylitis. This CDR3 region has 12 residues. Trimming took 7 bases from V and 5 from J, leaving 9 bases between them. TCRdb re-analysed the 5' RACE reads in MiXCR, keeping a single row per CDR3 protein. Of 180,000 or so distinct CDR3 sequences in the sample, roughly 11% were seen once. The rearrangement links TRBV12-3 or TRBV12-4 to TRBJ2-4; no clear D gene. The TCR originated in a male donor with ankylosing spondylitis or in good health (not recorded which). The sample consisted of blood, either unsorted or a sorted T cell fraction (not recorded which). The CDR3 DNA sequence: TGTGCCAGCACCGTTCTCGAAAACATTCAGTACTTC. Translation: CASTVLENIQYF.